This TCR beta chain comes out of a study of CD8 T cells in Susac syndrome (dated by TCRdb to the late 2010s). Concerning the study at large: Repertoire sequencing was used to test whether CD8+ T cell activation and differentiation in Susac syndrome was antigen driven.

The full study reports these points: The number of individuals in the TCR sequencing and HLA analysis was recognized as being relatively small.

Peripheral blood CD8+ and CD4+ T cells from healthy donors, Susac syndrome patients and multiple sclerosis patients were profiled by high-throughput TCR beta sequencing. The healthy donors served as controls matched for age and sex. Bulk CD8+ and CD4+ T cells were purified by magnetic negative isolation, whereas CD8+ TEMRA cells were enriched by FACS. Blood was drawn into EDTA tubes, processed within 24 hours, and PBMCs were isolated by density gradient centrifugation. PBMCs intended for TCR sequencing were frozen in liquid nitrogen and were later thawed in a 37 degrees C water bath. Purity of sorted or isolated CD4+, CD8+ and CD8+ TEMRA cells was at least 90%. RNA was extracted with the RNeasy kit and about 0.5 to 1 ug was reverse transcribed using random hexamers. TCR beta CDR3 regions were amplified with the immunoSEQ multiplex PCR assay covering 54 Vbeta and 13 Jbeta segments. To correct PCR amplification bias, a synthetic template baseline was used for both primer optimization and computational correction. As for the authors' bioinformatics: Reads were annotated to V, D and J genes per IMGT and analyzed with immunoSEQ Analyzer, keeping only productive sequences. Clonality was computed as one minus Shannon entropy normalized by log2 of the number of productive unique sequences. Public and private clones were assessed among the 100 most prevalent clones of each patient and control. A clone was defined as Susac-specific if it was absent from the healthy and MS cohorts, from some 980 published viral clones and from other ImmuneACCESS disease sequences. TCRdb's own reprocessing of the public reads used fastp at Q25 and MiXCR and kept productive beta chains. Rows merge per CDR3 protein into single entries with the most common DNA and genes. The V and J calls reflect TCRdb's pipeline rather than the authors' work. The sample yields around 190,000 distinct CDR3 sequences; over 85% were counted once. The ten largest clonotypes hold less than 0.11% of the sample.

CDR1 SQVTM and CDR2 ANQGSEA were looked up in the germline V gene. V drops 7 bases and J drops 6 bases, leaving 18 bases in between. Inclusive of the bounding cysteine and phenylalanine, the CDR3 is 13 residues long. Kept here is only the CDR3 DNA, which spans 39 bases and is read in frame from base 1. About this clonotype: Its cognate antigen has yet to be identified. Per-base quality was not reported, and no clone a single base away is much larger than it.

The chain uses TRBV29-1 and TRBJ1-1; TRBD1 might be the D gene, on 5 matching bases. The sequenced sample was CD4+ T cells from PBMCs. The clonotype originates from a human donor in good health. The DNA sequence is TGCAGCGCCGTCCCATCGCAAGGGGCTGAAGCTTTCTTT. Translated, it reads CSAVPSQGAEAFF. Extended through the reference TRBV29-1 and TRBJ1-1 proteins, this CDR3 yields the full variable domain: SAVISQKPSRDICQRGTSLTIQCQVDSQVTMMFWYRQQPGQSLTLIATANQGSEATYESGFVIDKFPISRPNLTFSTLTVSNMSPEDSSIYLCSAVPSQGAEAFFGQGTRLTVV.